The clone carrying this T cell receptor beta chain was detected ten times or more. These data are taken from a study of T cell repertoires in cytomegalovirus infection. For the study at large: CMV infection and matching HLA type were both indicated by public TCR beta signatures.

The J segment lost 2 bases and the V segment lost 0 bases, leaving 8 bases of the junction unmatched. Germline V gene data show CDR1 as SGHDN and CDR2 as FVKESK. CDR3 length equals 18 residues. Each CDR3 protein is one row after TCRdb ran MiXCR on the reads. The sample lists 310,000 or so distinct CDR3 sequences, approximately 8.9% occurring once. This sequence originates from a human donor in good health (CMV status not recorded). Some clones in this sample may be carry-over from other donors' samples. The sequenced sample was PBMCs. The chain joins TRBV14 to TRBJ2-3, with TRBD2 matching 10 bases. Written as DNA, the CDR3 is TGTGCCAGCAGCCAAGACCAGCGGGGGGGCGTTGACACAGATACGCAGTATTTT. Amino acid sequence: CASSQDQRGGVDTDTQYF.